This entry describes one T cell receptor beta chain. What it binds is not known. Assay used: immunoSEQ multiplex PCR; TCRdb lists only in-frame clones, some missing. The repertoire holds some 90,000 clones, with approximately 91% as singletons. The data originate from a study of OX40 agonist ivuxolimab in advanced cancers. The wider study: Every 2 weeks, ivuxolimab was infused into the patients intravenously at between 0.01 and 10 mg/kg. Whole-study findings and limits: Average numbers of expanded clones were greater in CD8+ T cells than in CD4+.

The germline V gene encodes CDR1 MNHNY and CDR2 SVGAGI (reference sequence). This CDR3 is built from 12 residues. The V and J ends lost 8 bases and 0 bases respectively, with 5 bases between them. The sequence derives from an adult with an advanced solid tumor such as melanoma, head and neck, liver or kidney cancer. Here the sequenced sample was CD4+ or CD8+ T cells sorted from blood, taken in a trial of the OX40 agonist ivuxolimab. The chain couples TRBV6-6 to TRBJ1-3; D not certain. CDR3 region: CASVGSGNTIYF. The CDR3 nucleotides read TGTGCCAGCGTAGGCTCTGGAAACACCATATATTTT.